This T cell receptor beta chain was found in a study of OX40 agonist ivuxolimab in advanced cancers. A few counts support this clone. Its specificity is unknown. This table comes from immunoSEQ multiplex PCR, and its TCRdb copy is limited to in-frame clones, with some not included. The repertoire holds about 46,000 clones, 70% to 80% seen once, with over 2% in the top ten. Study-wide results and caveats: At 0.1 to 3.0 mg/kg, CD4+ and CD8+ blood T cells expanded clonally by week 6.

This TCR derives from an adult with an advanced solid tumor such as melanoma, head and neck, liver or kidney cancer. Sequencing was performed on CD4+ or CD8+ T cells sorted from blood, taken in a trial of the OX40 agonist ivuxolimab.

The CDR3 region has the DNA TGCGCCAGCAGTCCGGGACACCCAGGTCAGGGTAGCTCTGGAAACACCATATATTTT. Its translation is CASSPGHPGQGSSGNTIYF. The genes are TRBV23-1 and TRBJ1-3; TRBD1 might be the D (6 bases). TRBV23-1 has ORF status, its function being uncertain. CDR3 length: 19 residues. V lost 4 bases and J lost 0, with 22 bases in between.